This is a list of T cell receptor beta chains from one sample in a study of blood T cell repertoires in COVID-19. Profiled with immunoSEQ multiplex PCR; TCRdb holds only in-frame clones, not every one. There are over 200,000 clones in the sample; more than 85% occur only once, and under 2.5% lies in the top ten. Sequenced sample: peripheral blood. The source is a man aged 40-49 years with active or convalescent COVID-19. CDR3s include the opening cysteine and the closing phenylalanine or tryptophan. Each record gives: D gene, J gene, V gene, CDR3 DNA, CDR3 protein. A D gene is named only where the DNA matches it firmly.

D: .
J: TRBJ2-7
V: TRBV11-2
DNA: TGTGCCAGCAGCCCCTGGGGGGTTTCGACCTACGAGCAGTACTTC
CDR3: CASSPWGVSTYEQYF

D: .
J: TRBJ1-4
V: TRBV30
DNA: TGTGCCTGGAGTGGGTACCTAGGTGATGAAAAACTGTTTTTT
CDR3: CAWSGYLGDEKLFF

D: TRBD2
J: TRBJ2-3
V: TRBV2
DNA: TGTGCCAGCACAACTAGCGGGGGGAACACAGATACGCAGTATTTT
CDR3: CASTTSGGNTDTQYF

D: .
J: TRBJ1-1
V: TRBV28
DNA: TGTGCCAGCCGCTGGGAGGGACTTATGAACACTGAAGCTTTCTTT
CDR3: CASRWEGLMNTEAFF

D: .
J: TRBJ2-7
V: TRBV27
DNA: TGTGCCAGCAGTATGACAGGAGTTTCCTACGAGCAGTACTTC
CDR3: CASSMTGVSYEQYF

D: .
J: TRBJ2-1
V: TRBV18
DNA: TGTGCCAGCTCAGAACACGGGATCCCTTCCTACAATGAGCAGTTCTTC
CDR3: CASSEHGIPSYNEQFF

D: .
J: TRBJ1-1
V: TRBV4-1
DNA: TGCGCCAGCAGCCAAGATACAGAGGGCAACGCTGAAGCTTTCTTT
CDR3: CASSQDTEGNAEAFF

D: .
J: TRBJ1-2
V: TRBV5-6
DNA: TGTGCCAGCAGCCCGGCCCGGGGAAACTATGGCTACACCTTC
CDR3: CASSPARGNYGYTF

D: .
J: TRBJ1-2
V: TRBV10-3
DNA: TGTGCCATCAGTCAGGACAGCCTAGCTAACTATGGCTACACCTTC
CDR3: CAISQDSLANYGYTF

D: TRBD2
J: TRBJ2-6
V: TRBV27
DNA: TGTGCCAGCAGTTCTACTAGCGGGAGGGCTTTTATCGACTCTGGGGCCAACGTCCTGACTTTC
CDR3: CASSSTSGRAFIDSGANVLTF

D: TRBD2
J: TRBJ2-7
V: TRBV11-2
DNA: TGTGCCAGCAGCTGGGCTCTAGCGGACGAGCAGTACTTC
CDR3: CASSWALADEQYF

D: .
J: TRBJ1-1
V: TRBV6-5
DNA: TGTGCCAGCAGTTACATACAGGGAACTGAAGCTTTCTTT
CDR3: CASSYIQGTEAFF

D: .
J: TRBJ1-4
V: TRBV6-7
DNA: TGTGCCAGCAGCCCCCCCGGCAGGGGTAATGAAAAACTGTTTTTT
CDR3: CASSPPGRGNEKLFF